One sample yielded the 20 T cell receptor beta chains listed below, sequenced in a study of human T cells and chemical hapten exposure. Total RNA extraction was carried out from unfractionated whole blood. TCRdb reprocessed the 5' RACE reads with MiXCR, giving one entry per CDR3 protein. The table includes 150,000 or so distinct CDR3 sequences, 3.5% to 5% detected once. The receptors come from a female donor in good health.

V and J are TRBV20-1 and TRBJ1-2, with a weak D call TRBD1 (5 bases). The CDR3 is 14 residues long. In germline, CDR1 is DFQATT, CDR2 SNEGSKA (reference sequence). V was pared by 4 bases and J by 4 bases, with 16 bases between. The CDR3: CSAIGTAEGYGYTF. The CDR3, as DNA: TGCAGTGCTATTGGGACCGCCGAGGGCTATGGCTACACCTTC.

This clonotype has at least ten counts. V and J are TRBV6-1 and TRBJ2-2, with D possibly TRBD1 on 5 matching bases. V gave up 1 base and J gave up 7 bases, with 10 bases separating them. The germline V gene has CDR1 MNHNS and CDR2 SASEGT. This CDR3 has 14 amino acids. The CDR3 protein is CASSEERRVGELFF. CDR3 DNA: TGTGCCAGCAGTGAAGAACGCAGGGTCGGGGAGCTGTTTTTT.

This clonotype was seen at least ten times. The J gene is TRBJ2-6, the V gene TRBV6-2 or TRBV6-3; D remains ambiguous. V lost 5 bases to trimming and J lost 0 bases, with 17 bases between them. This CDR3 contains 18 residues. Germline V CDR1 and CDR2: MNHEY, SVGEGT. CDR3 sequence: CASSLPSARSSGANVLTF. DNA of the CDR3: TGTGCCAGCAGTCTCCCCTCGGCCCGATCCTCTGGGGCCAACGTCCTGACTTTC.

Many counts were recorded for this clonotype. The chain has TRBV3-1 and TRBJ2-3; 8 bases match TRBD2. Germline V gene data show CDR1 as LGHDT and CDR2 as YNNKEL (reference sequence). V lost 2 bases and J lost 4; bases outside the gene matches: 5. This CDR3 region has 15 residues. DNA of the CDR3: TGTGCCAGCAGCCAAATAGCGGGGATATCAGATACGCAGTATTTT. Protein sequence: CASSQIAGISDTQYF.

This clonotype was recorded many times. The chain couples TRBV13 to TRBJ2-3; D is possibly TRBD2 (6 bases). Germline V gene data show CDR1 as PRHDT and CDR2 as FYEKMQ (reference sequence). The CDR3 sequence is 15 residues long. V was clipped by 0 bases and J by 0 bases, with 7 bases between them. The CDR3 sequence: CASSLGAGSTDTQYF. The DNA for the CDR3 is TGTGCCAGCAGCTTAGGGGCGGGGAGCACAGATACGCAGTATTTT.

This clonotype has at least ten counts. The DNA for the CDR3 is TGTGCCAGTAGTTTCGTGGGATACGAGCAGTACTTC. It yields the protein CASSFVGYEQYF. The chain combines TRBV19 with TRBJ2-7; D unresolved. CDR3 length: 12 residues. Between the trimmed V and J ends, which lost 5 bases and 4 bases, there was a span of 9 bases. The germline gives CDR1 LNHDA, CDR2 SQIVND (reference sequence).

This clonotype was recorded many times. The chain links TRBV5-1 to TRBJ2-3; 7 bases fit TRBD2. V lost 5 bases to trimming and J lost 4 bases; unmatched junction nucleotides: 7. This CDR3 has 14 residues. CDR1 SGHRS and CDR2 YFSETQ come from the germline V gene. This chain's CDR3 is CASSGGGGADTQYF. The CDR3 region has the DNA TGCGCCAGCAGTGGCGGGGGTGGAGCAGATACGCAGTATTTT.

In the case of this clonotype: Sequence at one end of the junction differs from germline and may be a read error. The rearrangement links TRBV12-3 or TRBV12-4 to TRBJ1-5, with no clear D. The CDR3 consists of 12 residues. In DNA, the CDR3 is TGTGCCAGCAGGGAAGTAAATCGGCCCCAGCATTTT. Residues: CASREVNRPQHF.

This clonotype was seen a handful of times. The J gene is TRBJ2-3, the V gene TRBV7-6, with D perhaps TRBD2 (5 bases). Trimming pared 1 base from V and 5 bases from J, leaving 7 bases between. Germline V gene data show CDR1 as SGHVS and CDR2 as FNYEAQ. The CDR3 has 13 amino acids. The CDR3 here is CASSLDEGDTQYF. The CDR3 DNA follows: TGTGCCAGCAGCTTAGATGAGGGAGATACGCAGTATTTT.

This clonotype was observed at least ten times. Because the CDR3's place on the DNA is in doubt, the DNA is left out and the CDR3 is given as listed by TCRdb. The chain is built from TRBV19 and TRBJ2-1; the table's D call of TRBD1 was not tested on the DNA. Germline values: CDR1 LNHDA, CDR2 SQIVND (reference sequence). The CDR3 comprises 14 residues, both ends counted. CDR3 residues: CASTSGINYNEQFF.

This clonotype occurred a few times. This CDR3 is CASSLGTPGNTEAFF. The CDR3 DNA reads TGTGCCAGCAGCCTAGGGACACCGGGGAACACTGAAGCTTTCTTT. V is TRBV7-2 and J is TRBJ1-1; tentative D call: TRBD1 (6 bases). Trimming removed 5 bases at V and 1 base at J, with 14 bases between. The CDR3 sequence is 15 residues long. The germline V gene has CDR1 SGHTA and CDR2 FQGNSA.

The sample holds many counts of this clonotype. The chain carries TRBV9 and TRBJ2-3; D is possibly TRBD2 (5 bases). The germline gives CDR1 SGDLS, CDR2 YYNGEE. CDR3 length: 15 amino acids. V lost 0 bases, J lost 2 bases, and 10 bases lay in between. CDR3 bases: TGTGCCAGCAGCGTAGGAGCGGAGAACACAGATACGCAGTATTTT. Amino acid sequence: CASSVGAENTDTQYF.

This clonotype was found many times. The chain employs TRBV29-1 and TRBJ2-1; D call uncertain. V lost 4 bases and J 7 bases, leaving 17 bases between the germline ends. From germline, CDR1 is SQVTM and CDR2 ANQGSEA. The CDR3 length is 14 residues. The CDR3 region is CSVVLDVPRNEQFF. DNA of the CDR3: TGCAGCGTTGTCCTGGACGTCCCCCGGAATGAGCAGTTCTTC.

At least ten counts were recorded for this clonotype. This chain connects TRBV19 to TRBJ2-1; D possibly corresponds to TRBD2 (5 bases). V lost 2 bases and J 7 bases, leaving 12 bases between the germline ends. Germline CDR1 is LNHDA and CDR2 is SQIVND (reference sequence). The CDR3 totals 14 residues. The CDR3 coding sequence is TGTGCCAGTAGTATAAAAGCCCAGCGGAATGAGCAGTTCTTC. It is translated as CASSIKAQRNEQFF.

This clonotype was seen many times. The V gene is TRBV7-9, the J gene TRBJ1-5; 7 bases are a match to TRBD1. The CDR3 covers 14 residues. Germline-derived CDR1 and CDR2 are SEHNR and FQNEAQ (reference sequence). The V segment lost 4 bases and the J segment 6 bases; nucleotides outside the gene matches: 6. This CDR3 reads CASSSGTAGQPQHF. Written as DNA, the CDR3 is TGTGCCAGCAGCTCCGGGACAGCAGGTCAGCCCCAGCATTTT.

This clonotype was observed at least ten times. The V gene is TRBV7-9, the J gene TRBJ2-7; TRBD1 matches at 7 bases. CDR3 size: 11 residues. Looked up from germline, CDR1 is SEHNR and CDR2 is FQNEAQ (reference sequence). Trimming took 1 base from V and 11 from J; bases not matched to a gene: 2. CDR3 DNA sequence: TGTGCCAGCAGCTTAGGCCAGGGGGAGTACTTC. This gives the protein CASSLGQGEYF.

This chain uses TRBV12-5 with TRBJ1-1, with 10 bases aligning to TRBD1. Losses at the gene ends were 4 bases for V and 2 bases for J; bases not matched to a gene: 10. Germline CDR1 reads LGHNT; CDR2 reads FRNRAP. The CDR3 runs to 17 residues. CDR3 DNA sequence: TGTGCTAGTGGTTGCCCCCGGACAGGGGGTGGCAACACTGAAGCTTTCTTT. Encoded protein: CASGCPRTGGGNTEAFF.

At least ten counts were recorded for this clonotype. The chain links TRBV7-9 to TRBJ2-3; perhaps TRBD2 as D (7 bases). Trimming removed 10 bases from V and 1 base from J, with 18 bases in between. Germline CDR1 SEHNR, CDR2 FQNEAQ (reference sequence). The CDR3 length is 15 residues. CDR3 protein: CANVGGAGGTDTQYF. CDR3 bases: TGTGCCAACGTAGGGGGGGCAGGGGGCACAGATACGCAGTATTTT.

This clonotype was seen many times. This chain joins TRBV10-2 and TRBJ2-1; 10 bases agree with TRBD1. Trimming at V came to 7 bases and at J to 6 bases, leaving 18 bases not matched to a gene. The CDR3 runs 18 residues. Per the germline V gene, CDR1 is WSHSY and CDR2 is SAAADI. The CDR3 sequence: CASTLNRGTGAMGNEQFF. The DNA for the CDR3 is TGCGCCAGCACCTTGAACAGAGGGACAGGGGCCATGGGCAATGAGCAGTTCTTC.

This clonotype showed up many times. CDR3 loop: CASSPTPGALGEQYF. In DNA form, the CDR3 reads TGTGCCAGCAGCCCCACCCCCGGGGCCCTCGGCGAGCAGTACTTC. J is TRBJ2-7 and V is TRBV11-2; D assignment may be TRBD1 or TRBD2 (5 bases each). This CDR3 region has 15 residues. V lost 5 bases and J 6 bases, leaving 20 bases between the germline ends. Germline CDR1 reads SGHAT; CDR2 reads FQNNGV. Drawing the rest from reference TRBV11-2 and TRBJ2-7, the complete variable domain is EAGVAQSPRYKIIEKRQSVAFWCNPISGHATLYWYQQILGQGPKLLIQFQNNGVVDDSQLPKDRFSAERLKGVDSTLKIQPAKLEDSAVYLCASSPTPGALGEQYFGPGTRLTVT.